The rows below give T cell receptor beta chains drawn from one sample of a study of T cell changes during pregnancy in multiple sclerosis. Generated by immunoSEQ multiplex PCR, the TCRdb table keeps only in-frame clones and is missing some. Of approximately 85,000 clones listed, approximately 93% are singletons. The sample was peripheral blood, taken in the first trimester of pregnancy. The origin of the receptors is a female donor with multiple sclerosis, enrolled in a pregnancy study. CDR3s include the opening cysteine and the closing phenylalanine or tryptophan. D genes are given only for firm matches. Size values are once, few and many counts, or a class for expanded clones, and some rows have none.

cdr3_nt cdr3_aa j_call d_call cdr3_length v_call clone_size
TGTGCCAGCAGCCCGGGACAGGGGGAGGTATCTGAAGCTTTCTTT CASSPGQGEVSEAFF TRBJ1-1 TRBD1 15 TRBV7-3 .
TGTGCCAGAAGCTTCCTAGCGGTTAATCTAGCCAAAAACATTCAGTACTTC CARSFLAVNLAKNIQYF TRBJ2-4 TRBD2 17 TRBV5-3 .
TGTGCCAGCAGCCCTGACAGAACCAGTGTCTACGAGCAGTACTTC CASSPDRTSVYEQYF TRBJ2-7 . 15 TRBV7-9 .
TGTGCCAGCAGCACCCAGACGGGGATGATGGCCTCTGTGGCCAACGTCCTGACTTTC CASSTQTGMMASVANVLTF TRBJ2-6 . 19 TRBV9 .
TGTGCCAGCGGTGTGGGGGGGTCGGCTGAAGCTTTCTTT CASGVGGSAEAFF TRBJ1-1 . 13 TRBV25-1 .
TGTGCCAGCAGCTTGGGCCTATCCTACGAGCAGTACTTC CASSLGLSYEQYF TRBJ2-7 . 13 TRBV7-8 .
TGTGCCAGCAGCTCAGCCGCAACTAATGAAAAACTGTTTTTT CASSSAATNEKLFF TRBJ1-4 . 14 TRBV7-9 once
TGTGCCAGCAGCTTAGGTGGTCTAACTGAAGCTTTCTTT CASSLGGLTEAFF TRBJ1-1 . 13 TRBV7-9 few
TGTGCCAGCAGTTACGGCTGGGACAGGACTGGAAACACCATATATTTT CASSYGWDRTGNTIYF TRBJ1-3 TRBD1 16 TRBV6-6 .
TGTGCCAGTAGTATATCAACGAGGGCTAGCGGGAACAATGAGCAGTTCTTC CASSISTRASGNNEQFF TRBJ2-1 TRBD2 17 TRBV19 .
TGTGCCAGCAGCCCCAGGACCCTGAGGGCTAGCACAGATACGCAGTATTTT CASSPRTLRASTDTQYF TRBJ2-3 . 17 TRBV9 .
TGTGCCACCAGCAGAGAAAGCCAGGCGATTTCAGATGAAGCTTTCTTT CATSRESQAISDEAFF TRBJ1-1 . 16 TRBV15 .
TGTGCCAGCAGCTTGTGGGGGGTCAGCAATCAGCCCCAGCATTTT CASSLWGVSNQPQHF TRBJ1-5 . 15 TRBV7-2 .
TGTGCCAGCAGTTACCCCGGTAGTCTGGGGGCCAACGTCCTGACTTTC CASSYPGSLGANVLTF TRBJ2-6 . 16 TRBV6-6 .
TGTGCCAGTAGTATACGGAGAGGAGCGGCCTACGAGCAGTACTTC CASSIRRGAAYEQYF TRBJ2-7 . 15 TRBV19 .
TGTGCCAGCTCACCACAGAAGTTTTCAGGGGGCTTTGGCTACACCTTC CASSPQKFSGGFGYTF TRBJ1-2 TRBD1 16 TRBV18 .
TGCGCCAGCGGGCAGCCCTACGAGCAGTACTTC CASGQPYEQYF TRBJ2-7 . 11 TRBV10-1 .
TGTGCCATCAGTGACCTCTCTGACATGACTAGCGGGAGGGCCGGGGACGAGCAGTACTTC CAISDLSDMTSGRAGDEQYF TRBJ2-7 TRBD2 20 TRBV10-3 .
TGTGCCAGCAACGTCCGAACTCAGGGGAACACTGAAGCTTTCTTT CASNVRTQGNTEAFF TRBJ1-1 . 15 TRBV13 .
TGTGCCAGCAGTTACGGACAGGGCTCCTACGAGCAGTACTTC CASSYGQGSYEQYF TRBJ2-7 TRBD1 14 TRBV27 .
TGTGCCAGCAGACAGGGACGGCCCATTGGGACCCAGTACTTC CASRQGRPIGTQYF TRBJ2-5 . 14 TRBV7-2 .
TGTGCCAGCAGTTCGGGGACAGTAGGGGATGAAAAACTGTTTTTT CASSSGTVGDEKLFF TRBJ1-4 TRBD1 15 TRBV6-5 .
TGTGCCAGCTCGCCTAGCGGGGCCTACGAGCAGTACTTC CASSPSGAYEQYF TRBJ2-7 TRBD2 13 TRBV18 .
TGTGCCAGCCTAACAGGGGGATCCTACAATGAGCAGTTCTTC CASLTGGSYNEQFF TRBJ2-1 TRBD1 14 TRBV28 .
TGCGCCAGCAGCCCAGACAGGGGTAATATGAACACTGAAGCTTTCTTT CASSPDRGNMNTEAFF TRBJ1-1 TRBD1 16 TRBV5-1 .
TGTGCCAGCAGCCCCCGCGGCCAGGGGGAGCAGTTCTTC CASSPRGQGEQFF TRBJ2-1 . 13 TRBV11-3 .
TGCAGCGTTGTCCCTAGCGCAATAAGGGATGAGCAGTTCTTC CSVVPSAIRDEQFF TRBJ2-1 . 14 TRBV29-1 .
TGTGCCAGCAGCTCAGGGACAGGGGGATATCAGCCCCAGCATTTT CASSSGTGGYQPQHF TRBJ1-5 TRBD1 15 TRBV27 .
TGCAGCGTTGCCCAGGGGTCCGCAGATACGCAGTATTTT CSVAQGSADTQYF TRBJ2-3 . 13 TRBV29-1 .
TGTGCCACCAGCCTTCCCGGACATCAGTCCTATGGCTACACCTTC CATSLPGHQSYGYTF TRBJ1-2 . 15 TRBV15 .
TGTGCCAGCAGTGAAGGACAGGGGTTCAGAGGTCGGGACGAGCAGTACTTC CASSEGQGFRGRDEQYF TRBJ2-7 TRBD1 17 TRBV2 .
TGTGCCAGCAGCTCTCATAGCGGGGGGGCCTTAAACATTCAGTACTTC CASSSHSGGALNIQYF TRBJ2-4 TRBD2 16 TRBV7-2 .
TGTGCCAGCAGCCCCAACCCCCTGAGGGGGGGGGCAGAGACCCAGTACTTC CASSPNPLRGGAETQYF TRBJ2-5 . 17 TRBV5-5 .
TGCGCCAGCAGCTTCAGTGGCGGAACCACCTACGAGCAGTACTTC CASSFSGGTTYEQYF TRBJ2-7 . 15 TRBV5-1 once
TGTGCCAGCAGCTTCGCGGGAGGGCAGGAGACCCAGTACTTC CASSFAGGQETQYF TRBJ2-5 TRBD2 14 TRBV9 .
TGTGCCAGCAGCGAGCCGACAAGGGGACTCTACGAGCAGTACTTC CASSEPTRGLYEQYF TRBJ2-7 . 15 TRBV5-4 .
TGTGCCAGCAGTTTACGCGGGAGCCCCCCCGGGGAGCTGTTTTTT CASSLRGSPPGELFF TRBJ2-2 TRBD2 15 TRBV27 .
TGCGCCAGCAGCTTTACGGACAGACACACCGGGGAGCTGTTTTTT CASSFTDRHTGELFF TRBJ2-2 . 15 TRBV5-1 once
TGCGCCAGCAGCTCGAAGACAGGGCCGACTAATGAAAAACTGTTTTTT CASSSKTGPTNEKLFF TRBJ1-4 TRBD1 16 TRBV5-1 .
TGCGCCAGCAGCTTGGAAGGACGGCGGACTTCTACTAGTTCACCCCTCCACTTT CASSLEGRRTSTSSPLHF TRBJ1-6 . 18 TRBV5-1 .
TGTGCCACCAGCAGAGGGGGCATGGACAGCGAGCAGTACTTC CATSRGGMDSEQYF TRBJ2-7 . 14 TRBV15 .
TGTGCCAGCAGCAGGACCGGGACAGGGGCCAATCAGCCCCAGCATTTT CASSRTGTGANQPQHF TRBJ1-5 TRBD1 16 TRBV7-4 .
TGTGCCAGCAGCCAGGAAAAGCGGGAGAATTACGAGCAGTACTTC CASSQEKRENYEQYF TRBJ2-7 TRBD2 15 TRBV4-2 .
TGTGCCAGCAGAACCGACAGACGGGCCCAAGGGGACACTGAAGCTTTCTTT CASRTDRRAQGDTEAFF TRBJ1-1 . 17 TRBV11-3 .
TGCAGCGTTTTGGCGGAATCCTACGAGCAGTACTTC CSVLAESYEQYF TRBJ2-7 . 12 TRBV29-1 .